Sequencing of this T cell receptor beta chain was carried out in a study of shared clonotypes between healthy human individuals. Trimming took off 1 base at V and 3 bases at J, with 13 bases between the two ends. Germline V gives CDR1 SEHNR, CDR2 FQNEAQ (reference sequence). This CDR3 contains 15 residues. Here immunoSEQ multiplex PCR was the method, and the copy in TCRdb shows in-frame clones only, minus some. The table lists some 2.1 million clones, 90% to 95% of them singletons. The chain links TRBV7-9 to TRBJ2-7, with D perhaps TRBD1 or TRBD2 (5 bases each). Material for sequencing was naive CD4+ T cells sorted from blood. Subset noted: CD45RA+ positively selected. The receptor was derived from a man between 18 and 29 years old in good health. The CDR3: CASSLESGPVYEQYF. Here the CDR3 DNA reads TGTGCCAGCAGCTTAGAGTCGGGGCCTGTCTACGAGCAGTACTTC.